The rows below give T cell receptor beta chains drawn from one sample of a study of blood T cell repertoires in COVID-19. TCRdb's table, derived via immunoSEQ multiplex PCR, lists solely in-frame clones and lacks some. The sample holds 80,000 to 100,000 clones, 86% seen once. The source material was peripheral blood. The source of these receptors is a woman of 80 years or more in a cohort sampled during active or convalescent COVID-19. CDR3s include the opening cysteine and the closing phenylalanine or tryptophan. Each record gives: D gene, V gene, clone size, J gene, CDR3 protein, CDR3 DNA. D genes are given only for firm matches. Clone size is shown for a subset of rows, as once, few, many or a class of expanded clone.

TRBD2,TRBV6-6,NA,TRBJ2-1,CASSYLGGENEQFF,TGTGCCAGCAGTTACCTCGGGGGGGAGAATGAGCAGTTCTTC
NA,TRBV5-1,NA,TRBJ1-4,CASRLGQSNEKLFF,TGCGCCAGCAGGTTGGGGCAGTCTAATGAAAAACTGTTTTTT
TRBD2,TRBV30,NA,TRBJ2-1,CAWSVQRTSGRNYNEQFF,TGTGCCTGGAGTGTACAGAGGACTAGCGGGAGGAATTACAATGAGCAGTTCTTC
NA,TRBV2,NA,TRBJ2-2,CASSRVENTGELFF,TGTGCCAGCAGCAGGGTAGAGAACACCGGGGAGCTGTTTTTT
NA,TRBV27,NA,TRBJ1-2,CASSPGGSLLNYGYTF,TGTGCCAGCAGTCCGGGCGGGTCACTACTAAACTATGGCTACACCTTC
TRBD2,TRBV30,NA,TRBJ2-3,CAWSVRGSPDTQYF,TGTGCCTGGAGTGTCCGCGGGAGCCCAGATACGCAGTATTTT
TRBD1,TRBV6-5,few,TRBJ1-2,CASRRMTGQGYTF,TGTGCCAGCAGGCGAATGACAGGGCAAGGCTACACCTTC
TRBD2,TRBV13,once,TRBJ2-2,CASSLYGRRPGELFF,TGTGCCAGCAGCTTATACGGGAGGAGGCCCGGGGAGCTGTTTTTT
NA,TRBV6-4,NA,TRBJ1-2,CASSQDSANYGYTF,TGTGCCAGCAGTCAAGACAGTGCTAACTATGGCTACACCTTC
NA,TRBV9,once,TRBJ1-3,CASSGGTFSGNTIYF,TGTGCCAGCAGCGGCGGGACTTTCTCTGGAAACACCATATATTTT
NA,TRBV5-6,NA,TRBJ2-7,CASSLGAWEPYEQYF,TGTGCCAGCAGCTTGGGGGCCTGGGAGCCTTACGAGCAGTACTTC
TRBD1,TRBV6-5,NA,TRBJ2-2,CASRRQGGKAGELFF,TGTGCCAGCAGGAGACAGGGGGGAAAGGCCGGGGAGCTGTTTTTT
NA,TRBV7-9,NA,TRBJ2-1,CASSYREGEQFF,TGTGCCAGCAGCTACAGGGAAGGTGAGCAGTTCTTC
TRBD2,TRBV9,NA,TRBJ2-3,CASSKGLAGGSFTDTQYF,TGTGCCAGCAGCAAGGGACTAGCGGGAGGATCCTTCACAGATACGCAGTATTTT
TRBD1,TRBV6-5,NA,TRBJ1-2,CASRTGESGYTF,TGTGCCAGCAGGACAGGGGAATCTGGCTACACCTTC
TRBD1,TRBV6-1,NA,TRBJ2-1,CASSERTGNSNEQFF,TGTGCCAGCAGTGAACGGACAGGGAATAGTAATGAGCAGTTCTTC
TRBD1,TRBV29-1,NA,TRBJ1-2,CSVEGAGTGGGYTF,TGCAGCGTTGAAGGAGCCGGGACAGGGGGTGGCTACACCTTC
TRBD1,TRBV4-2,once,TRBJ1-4,CASSQGQGVANEKLFF,TGTGCCAGCAGCCAAGGACAGGGGGTGGCTAATGAAAAACTGTTTTTT
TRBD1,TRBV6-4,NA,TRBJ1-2,CASSEQGQSPSNGYTF,TGTGCCAGCAGTGAACAGGGGCAGTCACCCTCCAATGGCTACACCTTC
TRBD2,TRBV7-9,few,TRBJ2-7,CASGTSAVYEQYF,TGTGCCAGCGGGACTAGCGCCGTCTACGAGCAGTACTTC
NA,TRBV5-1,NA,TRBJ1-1,CASSLIVNTEAFF,TGCGCCAGCAGCTTGATAGTGAACACTGAAGCTTTCTTT
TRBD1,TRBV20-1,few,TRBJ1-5,CSASPPTGGGRQPQHF,TGCAGTGCTAGTCCCCCGACAGGGGGCGGAAGGCAGCCCCAGCATTTT
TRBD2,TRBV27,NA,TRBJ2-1,CATRAGGAGEQFF,TGTGCCACCAGGGCGGGGGGCGCGGGTGAGCAGTTCTTC
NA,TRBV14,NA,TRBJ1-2,CASSQRLWNYGYTF,TGTGCCAGCAGCCAGCGGTTGTGGAACTATGGCTACACCTTC
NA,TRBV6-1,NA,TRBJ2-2,CASSDSRVTGELFF,TGTGCCAGCAGTGATAGCAGGGTCACCGGGGAGCTGTTTTTT
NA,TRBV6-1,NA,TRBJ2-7,CASSEGEQQYF,TGTGCCAGCAGTGAAGGGGAGCAGCAGTACTTC
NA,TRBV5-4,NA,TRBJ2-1,CASSLPGQNYNEQFF,TGTGCCAGCAGCTTGCCAGGGCAAAACTACAATGAGCAGTTCTTC
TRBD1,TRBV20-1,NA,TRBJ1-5,CSASEGTGYQPQHF,TGCAGTGCTAGTGAAGGGACAGGGTATCAGCCCCAGCATTTT
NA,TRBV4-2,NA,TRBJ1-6,CASSQGTPDSYNSPLHF,TGTGCCAGCAGCCAGGGGACCCCGGACAGCTATAATTCACCCCTCCACTTT
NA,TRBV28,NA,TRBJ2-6,CASSRTGFSGANVLTF,TGTGCCAGCAGCCGTACAGGGTTCTCTGGGGCCAACGTCCTGACTTTC
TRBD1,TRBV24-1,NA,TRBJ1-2,CATSETDREGPYTF,TGTGCCACCAGTGAAACCGACAGGGAAGGGCCCTACACCTTC
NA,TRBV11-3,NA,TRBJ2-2,CASSSIHLGPSNTGELFF,TGTGCCAGCAGCTCAATCCACTTGGGCCCATCGAACACCGGGGAGCTGTTTTTT
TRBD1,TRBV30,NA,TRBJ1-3,CAWSPTGLTNTIYF,TGTGCCTGGAGTCCGACAGGGTTAACCAACACCATATATTTT
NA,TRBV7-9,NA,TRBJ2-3,CASSLSLDTDTQYF,TGTGCCAGCAGCTTGAGTCTAGACACAGATACGCAGTATTTT
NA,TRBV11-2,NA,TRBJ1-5,CASSFAGFGQPQHF,TGTGCCAGCAGCTTCGCGGGGTTCGGTCAGCCCCAGCATTTT
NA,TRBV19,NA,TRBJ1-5,CASSIEGLQPQHF,TGTGCCAGTAGTATAGAAGGACTTCAGCCCCAGCATTTT
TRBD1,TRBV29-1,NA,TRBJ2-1,CSEIGGQYNEQFF,TGCAGCGAGATAGGGGGACAGTACAATGAGCAGTTCTTC
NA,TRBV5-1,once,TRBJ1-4,CASSLMGAREKLFF,TGCGCCAGCAGCTTGATGGGGGCTCGTGAAAAACTGTTTTTT
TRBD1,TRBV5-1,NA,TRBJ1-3,CASSFRDRVYF,TGCGCCAGCAGCTTCCGGGACAGGGTATATTTT
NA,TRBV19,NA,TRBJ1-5,CASLRDTGTSNQPQHF,TGTGCCAGCCTAAGGGATACAGGAACAAGCAATCAGCCCCAGCATTTT
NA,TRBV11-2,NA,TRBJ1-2,CASSLDGRQNYGYTF,TGTGCCAGCAGCTTAGATGGTCGACAGAACTATGGCTACACCTTC
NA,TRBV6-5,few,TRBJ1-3,CASNQGSGNTIYF,TGTGCCAGCAACCAGGGTTCTGGAAACACCATATATTTT
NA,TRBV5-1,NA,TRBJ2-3,CASSLVAGSTDTQYF,TGCGCCAGCAGCTTGGTGGCGGGAAGCACAGATACGCAGTATTTT
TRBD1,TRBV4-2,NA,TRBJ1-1,CASSQETGKAFF,TGTGCCAGCAGCCAGGAGACAGGGAAAGCTTTCTTT
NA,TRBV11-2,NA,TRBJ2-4,CASSTRDFKNIQYF,TGTGCCAGCAGCACCCGGGACTTCAAAAACATTCAGTACTTC
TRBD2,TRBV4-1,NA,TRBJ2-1,CASSQAMGLAGGTEQFF,TGCGCCAGCAGCCAAGCGATGGGACTAGCGGGTGGAACTGAGCAGTTCTTC
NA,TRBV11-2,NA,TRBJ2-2,CASSLGPSDTGELFF,TGTGCCAGCAGCCTGGGGCCAAGCGACACCGGGGAGCTGTTTTTT
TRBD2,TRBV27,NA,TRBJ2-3,CASTYLTSGRAPDTQYF,TGTGCCAGCACTTACCTGACTAGCGGGAGGGCCCCAGATACGCAGTATTTT
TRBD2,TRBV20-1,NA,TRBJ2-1,CSASPSGKNYNEQFF,TGCAGTGCTAGTCCCAGCGGGAAAAACTACAATGAGCAGTTCTTC
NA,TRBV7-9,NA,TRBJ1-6,CASSRPGNRFNSPLHF,TGTGCCAGCAGCCGTCCAGGGAACCGGTTTAATTCACCCCTCCACTTT
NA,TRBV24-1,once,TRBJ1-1,CATRDTARTEAFF,TGTGCCACACGGGATACCGCGAGGACTGAAGCTTTCTTT
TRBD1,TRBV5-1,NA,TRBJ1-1,CASSLAKTGGTTEAFF,TGCGCCAGCAGCTTGGCAAAGACAGGGGGTACCACTGAAGCTTTCTTT
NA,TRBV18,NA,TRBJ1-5,CASSPGSNQPQHF,TGTGCCAGCTCACCAGGCAGCAATCAGCCCCAGCATTTT
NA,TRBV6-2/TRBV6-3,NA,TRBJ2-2,CASSYYSGYRMELFF,TGTGCCAGCAGTTATTATAGCGGATACCGGATGGAGCTGTTTTTT
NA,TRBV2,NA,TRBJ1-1,CASSGGTEGENTEAFF,TGTGCCAGCAGTGGCGGAACAGAGGGGGAGAACACTGAAGCTTTCTTT
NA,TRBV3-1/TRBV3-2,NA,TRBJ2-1,CASSQDLSGNSYNEQFF,TGTGCCAGCAGCCAAGATCTTAGCGGAAATTCTTACAATGAGCAGTTCTTC
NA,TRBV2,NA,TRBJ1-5,CASSESGYSNQPQHF,TGTGCCAGCAGTGAATCAGGGTATAGCAATCAGCCCCAGCATTTT